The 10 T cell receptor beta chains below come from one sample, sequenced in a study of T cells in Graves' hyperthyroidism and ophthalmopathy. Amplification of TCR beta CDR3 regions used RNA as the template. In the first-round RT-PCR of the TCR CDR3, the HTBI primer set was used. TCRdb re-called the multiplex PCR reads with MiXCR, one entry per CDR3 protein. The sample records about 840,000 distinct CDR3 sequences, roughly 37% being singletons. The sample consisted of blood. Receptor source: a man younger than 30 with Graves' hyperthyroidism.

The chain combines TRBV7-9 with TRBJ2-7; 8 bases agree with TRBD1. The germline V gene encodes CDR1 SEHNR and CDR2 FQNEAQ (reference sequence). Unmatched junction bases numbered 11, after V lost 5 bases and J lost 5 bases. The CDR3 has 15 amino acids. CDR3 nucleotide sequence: TGTGCCAGCAGCACATCCGGGACAGGTGTCAACGAGCAGTACTTC. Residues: CASSTSGTGVNEQYF.

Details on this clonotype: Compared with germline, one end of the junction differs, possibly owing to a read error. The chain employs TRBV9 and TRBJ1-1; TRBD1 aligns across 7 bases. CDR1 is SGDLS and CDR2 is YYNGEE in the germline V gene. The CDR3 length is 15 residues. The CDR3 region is CASSLLSGGNTEAFF. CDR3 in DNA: TGCGCCAGCAGCCTCCTTTCAGGGGGGAACACTGAAGCTTTCTTT.

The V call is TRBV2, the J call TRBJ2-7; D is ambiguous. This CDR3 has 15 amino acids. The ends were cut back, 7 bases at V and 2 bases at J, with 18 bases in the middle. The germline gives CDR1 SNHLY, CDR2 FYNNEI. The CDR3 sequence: CASTSNPRTPYEQYF. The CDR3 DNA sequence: TGTGCCAGCACCTCTAACCCCCGGACCCCCTACGAGCAGTACTTC.

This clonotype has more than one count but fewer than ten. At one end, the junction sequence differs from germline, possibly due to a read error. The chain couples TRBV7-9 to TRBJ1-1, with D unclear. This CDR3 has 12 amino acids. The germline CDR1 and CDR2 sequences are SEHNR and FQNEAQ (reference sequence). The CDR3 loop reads CASSQDSDEAFF. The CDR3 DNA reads TGCGCCAGCAGCCAAGATTCCGATGAAGCTTTCTTT.

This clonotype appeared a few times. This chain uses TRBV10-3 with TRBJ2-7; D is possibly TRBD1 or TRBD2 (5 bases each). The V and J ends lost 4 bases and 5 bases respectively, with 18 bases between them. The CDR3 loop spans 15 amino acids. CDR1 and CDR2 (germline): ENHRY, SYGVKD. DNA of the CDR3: TGTGCCATCAGTGCTTCGGGGCCTGGGGTTGACGAGCAGTACTTC. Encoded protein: CAISASGPGVDEQYF.

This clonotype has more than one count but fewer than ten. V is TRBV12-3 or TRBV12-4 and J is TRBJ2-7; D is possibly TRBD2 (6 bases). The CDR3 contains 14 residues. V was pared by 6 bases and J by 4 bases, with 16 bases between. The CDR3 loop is CASSYGGMDYEQYF. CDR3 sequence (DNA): TGTGCCAGCAGCTATGGGGGGATGGATTACGAGCAGTACTTC.

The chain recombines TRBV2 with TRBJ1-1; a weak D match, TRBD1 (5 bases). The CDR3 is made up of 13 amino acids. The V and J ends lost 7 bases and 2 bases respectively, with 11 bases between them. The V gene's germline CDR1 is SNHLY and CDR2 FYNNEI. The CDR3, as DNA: TGTGCCAGCATTGGGGACTTTAACACTGAAGCTTTCTTT. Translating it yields CASIGDFNTEAFF.

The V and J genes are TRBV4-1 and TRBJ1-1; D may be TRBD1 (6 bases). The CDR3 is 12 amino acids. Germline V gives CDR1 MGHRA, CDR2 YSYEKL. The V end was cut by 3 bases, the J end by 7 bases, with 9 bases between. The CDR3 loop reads CASSQGAIEAFF. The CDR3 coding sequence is TGCGCCAGCAGCCAGGGGGCGATTGAAGCTTTCTTT.

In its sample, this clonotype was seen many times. CDR3 residues: CASSLDSGNTIYF. The CDR3 nucleotides are TGTGCCAGCAGCTTGGACTCTGGAAACACCATATATTTT. V gene TRBV7-8 combines with J gene TRBJ1-3; no firm D call. The CDR3 extends over 13 amino acids. V lost 3 bases and J 0 bases, leaving 3 bases between the germline ends. The germline V gene has CDR1 SGHVS and CDR2 FQNEAQ. Based on the CDR3 plus reference TRBV7-8 and TRBJ1-3, the full variable domain is GAGVSQSPRYKVAKRGQDVALRCDPISGHVSLFWYQQALGQGPEFLTYFQNEAQLDKSGLPSDRFFAERPEGSVSTLKIQRTQQEDSAVYLCASSLDSGNTIYFGEGSWLTVV.

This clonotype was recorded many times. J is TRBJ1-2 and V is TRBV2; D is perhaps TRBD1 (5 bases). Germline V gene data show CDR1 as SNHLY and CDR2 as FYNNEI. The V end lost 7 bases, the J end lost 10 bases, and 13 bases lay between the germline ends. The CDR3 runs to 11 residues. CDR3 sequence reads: CASKDSRPYTF. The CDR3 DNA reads TGTGCCAGCAAAGACAGCCGCCCCTACACCTTC.